The following is a TCR beta chain sequence with its context. Its antigen is unidentified. This entry comes from a study of Ad26.COV2.S vaccination and SARS-CoV-2 variants. Germline V gene data show CDR1 as MNHNY and CDR2 as SVGAGI (reference sequence). Deletions cut 2 bases from V and 3 bases from J, with 7 bases between. The CDR3 contains 13 residues. Noted treatment: some 20 received Ad26.COV2.S at low or high dose, single or two shots; roughly 5 received placebo; per-sample allocation not given. The investigators took samples on day 63 after the first vaccine or placebo injection. The data were produced by immunoSEQ multiplex PCR, yet TCRdb's version contains in-frame clones alone and is incomplete. Of more than 300,000 clones listed, around 85% are singletons. General study findings and limits: Measurements of TCR breadth and depth may have given underestimates of the total T cell responses. The study found similar non-spike TCR breadth in vaccine and placebo recipients.

The sequencing used peripheral blood, collected in a trial of Ad26.COV2.S vaccine versus placebo. The V and J genes are TRBV6-6 and TRBJ1-1; D call uncertain. This clonotype originated in a person between 18 and 65 years old who received the Ad26.COV2.S COVID-19 vaccine or a placebo. The CDR3 DNA reads as TGTGCCAGCAGTTACAGAGCTGACACTGAAGCTTTCTTT. This sequence encodes CASSYRADTEAFF.